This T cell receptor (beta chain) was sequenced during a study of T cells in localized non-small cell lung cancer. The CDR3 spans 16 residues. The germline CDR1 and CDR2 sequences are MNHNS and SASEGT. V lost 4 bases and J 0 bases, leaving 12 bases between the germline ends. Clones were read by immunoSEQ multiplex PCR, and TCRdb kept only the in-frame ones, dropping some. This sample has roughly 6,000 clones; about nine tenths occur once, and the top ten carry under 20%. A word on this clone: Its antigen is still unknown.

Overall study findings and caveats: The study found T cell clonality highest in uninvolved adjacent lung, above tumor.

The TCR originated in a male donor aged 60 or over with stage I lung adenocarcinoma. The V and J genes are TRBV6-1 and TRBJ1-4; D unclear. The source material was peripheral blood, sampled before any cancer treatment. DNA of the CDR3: TGTGCCAGCAGTGTGGACGGCTCCGCAACTAATGAAAAACTGTTTTTT. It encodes CASSVDGSATNEKLFF.